The 24 T cell receptor beta chains below all came from one sample that was sequenced in a study of response to subunit inactivated influenza vaccine. Using its own MiXCR run on the RT-PCR reads, TCRdb lists one record per CDR3 protein. This sample has some 300,000 distinct CDR3 sequences; around 20% occur once, and the top ten carry about 9.3%. Here the sequenced sample was PBMCs from blood, taken approximately 22 months after vaccination. The source of these receptors is a man aged 45-69 years who received an inactivated influenza vaccine.

This chain connects TRBV24-1 to TRBJ2-1, with TRBD2 matching over 7 bases. In germline, CDR1 is KGHDR, CDR2 SFDVKD. The V gene end was trimmed by 5 bases and the J gene end by 5 bases; junction bases not matched to a gene: 5. CDR3 size: 14 residues. This chain's CDR3 is CATSGIAGNNEQFF. In DNA form, the CDR3 reads TGTGCCACCAGTGGGATAGCGGGCAACAATGAGCAGTTCTTC.

This clonotype came up a few times. This sequence joins TRBV28 and TRBJ2-7; TRBD1 matches at 9 bases. This CDR3 comprises 14 residues. Germline V gives CDR1 MDHEN, CDR2 SYDVKM. J gave up 0 bases and V 6 bases, and 3 bases lay outside the gene matches. CDR3 amino acids: CASSSTGGSYEQYF. In DNA form, the CDR3 reads TGTGCCAGCAGCTCGACAGGGGGCTCCTACGAGCAGTACTTC.

The J gene is TRBJ2-2, the V gene TRBV7-2; a possible D gene is TRBD2 (5 bases). Looked up from germline, CDR1 is SGHTA and CDR2 is FQGNSA. CDR3 length: 17 amino acids. Trimming cost V 0 bases and J 5 bases, with 16 bases left between them. The CDR3 nucleotides read TGTGCCAGCAGCTTAGCGTATACTAGACAAAGGACCGGGGAGCTGTTTTTT. Translated, it gives CASSLAYTRQRTGELFF.

This CDR3 is CAWSVTGFGNQPQHF. DNA of the CDR3: TGTGCCTGGAGTGTAACGGGCTTCGGCAATCAGCCCCAGCATTTT. The chain recombines TRBV30 with TRBJ1-5; D gene uncertain. V was pared by 0 bases and J by 2 bases, with 11 bases between. From germline, CDR1 is GTSNPN and CDR2 SVGIG (reference sequence). The CDR3 runs 15 residues.

Points on this clonotype: Just one base apart from a much larger clone, this may be a read error. The chain uses TRBV20-1 and TRBJ1-1; no reliable D call. The CDR3 has 11 amino acids. Per the germline V gene, CDR1 is DFQATT and CDR2 is SNEGSKA (reference sequence). With 3 bases removed from V and 1 base from J, the gap between germline ends came to 3 bases. The CDR3 spells CSARQNTEAFF. The CDR3 DNA reads TGCAGTGCTAGGCAGAACACTGAAGCTTTCTTT.

This clonotype was counted between two and nine times. This rearrangement joins TRBV12-3 or TRBV12-4 to TRBJ2-1, with 8 bases identical to TRBD2. CDR3 size: 15 residues. Losses at the gene ends were 1 base for V and 5 bases for J; bases not matched to a gene: 4. CDR3 residues: CASSLGRGGNNEQFF. The CDR3 nucleotides are TGTGCCAGCAGTTTAGGCCGGGGGGGTAACAATGAGCAGTTCTTC.

This clonotype has a handful of counts. The rearrangement links TRBV7-2 to TRBJ1-4, with D perhaps matching TRBD1 (6 bases). CDR1 and CDR2 (germline): SGHTA, FQGNSA. Trimming removed 5 bases from V and 4 bases from J, with 17 bases in between. The CDR3 sequence is 16 residues long. The CDR3 DNA reads as TGTGCCAGCAGCCCCGATGGGACACTCCTTAATGAAAAACTGTTTTTT. This codes for CASSPDGTLLNEKLFF.

This clonotype appeared a few times. The chain couples TRBV5-6 to TRBJ1-2; 9 nucleotides match TRBD1. Germline-derived CDR1 and CDR2 are SGHDT and YYEEEE. J gave up 4 bases and V 6 bases, and 13 bases lay outside the gene matches. The CDR3 sequence is 16 residues long. The DNA of the CDR3 is TGTGCCAGCATCGACCGGTCACAGGGGGCTCTCTATGGCTACACCTTC. Translation: CASIDRSQGALYGYTF. Looking up the rest from reference TRBV5-6 and TRBJ1-2 gives the full variable domain: DAGVTQSPTHLIKTRGQQVTLRCSPKSGHDTVSWYQQALGQGPQFIFQYYEEEERQRGNFPDRFSGHQFPNYSSELNVNALLLGDSALYLCASIDRSQGALYGYTFGSGTRLTVV.

Worth noting for this clonotype: One end of the junction fails to match germline, which may point to a read error. The chain uses TRBV25-1 and TRBJ2-5, with D tentatively TRBD1 (6 bases). This CDR3 has 14 amino acids. CDR1 MGHDK and CDR2 SYGVNS come from the germline V gene. CDR3 region: CASGEFPGEETQYF. Written as DNA, the CDR3 is TGTGCCAGCGGTGAATTCCCAGGGGAGGAGACCCAGTACTTC.

As regards this clonotype: A much bigger clone sits one base away, suggesting this may be a read error. The rearrangement links TRBV7-9 to TRBJ1-1; 9 bases line up with TRBD1. The germline CDR1 and CDR2 sequences are SEHNR and FQNEAQ (reference sequence). This CDR3 region has 15 residues. J gave up 5 bases and V 1 base, and 5 bases lay outside the gene matches. The CDR3 DNA is TGTGCCAGCAGCTTAGATCGGGACAGGGATACTGAAGCTTTCTTT. Translation: CASSLDRDRDTEAFF. The whole variable domain, filled in from reference TRBV7-9 and TRBJ1-1, reads DTGVSQNPRHKITKRGQNVTFRCDPISEHNRLYWYRQTLGQGPEFLTYFQNEAQLEKSRLLSDRFSAERPKGSFSTLEIQRTEQGDSAMYLCASSLDRDRDTEAFFGQGTRLTVV.

In this sample, this clonotype turned up a few times. This sequence joins TRBV4-1 and TRBJ1-1; the D gene is possibly TRBD1 (5 bases). Trimming pared 1 base from V and 0 bases from J, leaving 12 bases between. CDR3 length: 16 amino acids. CDR1 MGHRA and CDR2 YSYEKL come from the germline V gene. In DNA, the CDR3 is TGCGCCAGCAGCCAAGTTTTGGGGCCTATGAACACTGAAGCTTTCTTT. Encoded protein: CASSQVLGPMNTEAFF.

The chain carries TRBV7-2 and TRBJ2-4, with D maybe TRBD1 (6 bases). Germline lookup yields CDR1 SGHTA and CDR2 FQGNSA. V shed 9 bases and J shed 0 bases, with 12 bases lying between them. This CDR3 has 14 amino acids. Written as DNA, the CDR3 is TGTGCCAGTAAGACAGGTTCAGCCAAAAACATTCAGTACTTC. Its translation is CASKTGSAKNIQYF.

This clonotype has just a few counts. This chain links TRBV5-1 with TRBJ1-1, with D uncertain. There are 15 residues in the CDR3. V was cut by 0 bases and J by 2 bases, with 11 bases left in between. CDR1 SGHRS and CDR2 YFSETQ come from the germline V gene. Here the CDR3 DNA reads TGCGCCAGCAGCTTGGCCGAGGGTTCCAACACTGAAGCTTTCTTT. Protein: CASSLAEGSNTEAFF.

Remarks on this clonotype: Since a much larger clone is just one base distant, this may be a read error. The V gene is TRBV10-3, the J gene TRBJ2-7; unclear D gene. Per the germline V gene, CDR1 is ENHRY and CDR2 is SYGVKD. The CDR3 has 11 amino acids. The CDR3 loop reads CAISVEYEQCF. In nucleotides, the CDR3 is TGTGCCATCAGTGTAGAATACGAGCAGTGCTTC.

The V call is TRBV4-1, the J call TRBJ2-3; 11 bases agree with TRBD2. The CDR3 is 16 amino acids. With V trimmed by 3 bases and J by 2 bases, 4 bases remained unmatched. Germline CDR1 and CDR2: MGHRA and YSYEKL. Here the CDR3 DNA reads TGCGCCAGCAGCCACGGGACTAGCGGATTCACAGATACGCAGTATTTT. It translates to CASSHGTSGFTDTQYF.

The J gene is TRBJ2-1, the V gene TRBV20-1, with 7 bases identical to TRBD2. With V trimmed by 5 bases and J by 6 bases, 10 bases remained unmatched. The CDR3 sequence is 14 residues long. Germline assignment: CDR1 DFQATT and CDR2 SNEGSKA (reference sequence). CDR3 sequence reads: CSAGTGTTSNEQFF. DNA for the CDR3: TGCAGTGCTGGTACCGGGACTACATCCAATGAGCAGTTCTTC.

This chain links TRBV10-3 with TRBJ1-2, with a tentative D call TRBD1 (5 bases). The CDR3 totals 13 residues. Trimming stripped 2 bases from V and 8 bases from J, with 12 bases between. In germline, CDR1 is ENHRY, CDR2 SYGVKD. CDR3: CAISEDSLRGYTF. The CDR3 DNA reads TGTGCCATCAGTGAGGACAGCCTCCGGGGCTACACCTTC.

This clonotype was seen repeatedly, ten times or more. V usage is TRBV27 and J usage is TRBJ1-1; D is ambiguous. The germline gives CDR1 MNHEY, CDR2 SMNVEV (reference sequence). The V end lost 3 bases, the J end lost 7 bases, and 12 bases lay between the germline ends. The CDR3 has 13 residues. CDR3 sequence reads: CASSFRTAGEAFF. CDR3 coding DNA: TGTGCCAGCAGTTTTCGGACCGCCGGTGAAGCTTTCTTT.

The table lists this clonotype with a few counts. V is TRBV20-1 and J is TRBJ1-1; tentatively, D is TRBD1 (5 bases). CDR1 and CDR2 (germline): DFQATT, SNEGSKA (reference sequence). V lost 5 bases to trimming and J lost 4 bases, with 8 bases between them. The CDR3 contains 11 residues. The CDR3 region has the DNA TGCAGTGCTTCTGGGGGCACTGAAGCTTTCTTT. Its translation: CSASGGTEAFF.

This clonotype turned up a few times. The chain recombines TRBV6-1 with TRBJ1-5; D is uncertain. V was trimmed by 6 bases and J by 0 bases, leaving 15 bases between them. Germline V gene lookup returns CDR1 MNHNS and CDR2 SASEGT. The CDR3 totals 16 residues. CDR3 coding DNA: TGTGCCAGCAGCCGGCTGGGAGCCCATAGCAATCAGCCCCAGCATTTT. The encoded protein is CASSRLGAHSNQPQHF.

Only a few counts were recorded for this clonotype. This chain links TRBV4-1 with TRBJ1-5; D is possibly TRBD1 (6 bases). V shed 3 bases and J shed 6 bases, with 9 bases lying between them. The CDR3 loop spans 13 amino acids. Germline V gene data show CDR1 as MGHRA and CDR2 as YSYEKL. As DNA, the CDR3 is TGCGCCAGCAGCCATCTACAGGGTCAGCCCCAGCATTTT. Its translation is CASSHLQGQPQHF.

The V gene is TRBV6-5, the J gene TRBJ2-2; TRBD2 matches 9 bases. The length of the CDR3 is 14 residues. Trimming at V came to 4 bases and at J to 6 bases, leaving 3 bases not matched to a gene. CDR1 and CDR2 from the germline V gene are MNHEY and SVGAGI. In DNA form, the CDR3 reads TGTGCCAGCAGTTTACTAGCGGGCCCCGGGGAGCTGTTTTTT. Translation: CASSLLAGPGELFF.

This clonotype showed up just a few times. V is TRBV4-3 and J is TRBJ2-3, with D possibly being TRBD2 (5 bases). V lost 3 bases, J lost 5 bases, and 12 bases lay in between. This CDR3 contains 14 residues. Germline lookup yields CDR1 LGHNA and CDR2 YSLEER. The CDR3 DNA reads as TGCGCCAGCAGCCACTCCACGAGGGAAGATACGCAGTATTTT. This encodes CASSHSTREDTQYF.

A few counts support this clonotype. This rearrangement joins TRBV9 to TRBJ2-3, with D perhaps TRBD1 (5 bases). CDR3 length: 16 residues. CDR1 is SGDLS, CDR2 YYNGEE, per germline. Trimming removed 3 bases from V and 0 bases from J, with 14 bases in between. CDR3: CASSARTTSSTDTQYF. The CDR3 region has the DNA TGTGCCAGCAGCGCTAGGACAACCTCTAGCACAGATACGCAGTATTTT.